The TCR beta chain described here comes from a study of CD8 T cells in Susac syndrome. Sequencing of TCR beta, carried out with a high-throughput approach, was applied to CD8+ and CD4+ T cells from the blood. RNA was extracted with the RNeasy kit, and a quantity of roughly 0.5 to 1 ug was reverse transcribed using random hexamers. Using its own MiXCR run on the immunoSEQ multiplex PCR reads, TCRdb lists one record per CDR3 protein. The table shows fewer than 200,000 distinct CDR3 sequences, with roughly 95% occurring only once. V trimming: 6 bases; J trimming: 9 bases; junction bases outside the gene matches: 7. CDR1 SQVTM and CDR2 ANQGSEA come from the germline V gene. There are 14 residues in the CDR3.

The receptor was isolated from a human donor in good health. The sequencing sample was made of CD4+ T cells from PBMCs. V is TRBV29-1 and J is TRBJ2-1; TRBD2 matches at 14 bases. CDR3 bases: TGCAGCGTCGGGGGACTAGCGGGAGCTGGTGAGCAGTTCTTC. Residues: CSVGGLAGAGEQFF.